This T cell receptor (beta chain) was recovered during a study of blood T cells in healthy people across ages. This CDR3 is 14 amino acids long. Next came a second PCR, run for about 6 to 12 cycles, which used a sample-barcoded 5' primer along with a J-beta primer mix. TCRdb re-analysed the 5' RACE reads in MiXCR, keeping a single row per CDR3 protein. The sample has fewer than 1,200,000 distinct CDR3 sequences, less than 25% seen once. The study's findings and limits: More naive CD4+ cells and higher diversity were found in long-lived than in aged donors.

About this clonotype: Its antigen remains unidentified.

The sample was also linked to a second study, of T cells of mothers and their children.

The chain recombines TRBV12-3 or TRBV12-4 with TRBJ2-1, with a tentative D call TRBD2 (5 bases). The J call may not be correct, given that the DNA end is closer to TRBJ2-7. This receptor was taken from a girl aged 2 to 10 in good health. The specimen was blood. The CDR3 spells CASSLRLTPYEQYF. The CDR3 DNA reads as TGTGCCAGCAGTTTACGACTAACCCCCTACGAGCAGTACTTC.